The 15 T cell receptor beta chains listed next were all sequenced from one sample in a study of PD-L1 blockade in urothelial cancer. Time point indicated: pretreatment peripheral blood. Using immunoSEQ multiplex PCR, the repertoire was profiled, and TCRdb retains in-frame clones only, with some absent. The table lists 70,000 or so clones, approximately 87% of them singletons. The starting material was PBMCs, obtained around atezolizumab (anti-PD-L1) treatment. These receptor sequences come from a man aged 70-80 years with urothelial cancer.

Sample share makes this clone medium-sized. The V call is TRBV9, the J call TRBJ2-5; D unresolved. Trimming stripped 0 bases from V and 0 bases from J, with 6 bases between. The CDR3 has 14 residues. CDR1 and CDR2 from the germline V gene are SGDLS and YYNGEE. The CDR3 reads CASSVVPDQETQYF. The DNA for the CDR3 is TGTGCCAGCAGCGTAGTTCCCGACCAAGAGACCCAGTACTTC.

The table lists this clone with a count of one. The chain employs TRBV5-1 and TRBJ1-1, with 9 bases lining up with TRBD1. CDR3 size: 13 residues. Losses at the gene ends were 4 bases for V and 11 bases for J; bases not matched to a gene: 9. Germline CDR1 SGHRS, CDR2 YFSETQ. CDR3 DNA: TGCGCCAGCAGCCGAGCCGGGACAGGGATGGCTTTCTTT. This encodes CASSRAGTGMAFF.

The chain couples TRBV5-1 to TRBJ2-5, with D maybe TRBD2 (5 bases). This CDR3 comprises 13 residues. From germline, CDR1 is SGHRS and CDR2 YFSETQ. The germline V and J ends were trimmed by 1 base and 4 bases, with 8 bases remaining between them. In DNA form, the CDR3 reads TGCGCCAGCAGCTTGCGGGCGGGAGAGACCCAGTACTTC. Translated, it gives CASSLRAGETQYF.

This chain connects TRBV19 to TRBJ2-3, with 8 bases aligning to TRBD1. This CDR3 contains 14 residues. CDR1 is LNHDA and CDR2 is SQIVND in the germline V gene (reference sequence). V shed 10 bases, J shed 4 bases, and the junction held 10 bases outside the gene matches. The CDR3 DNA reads TGTGCCAATACAGGGGGAGTAATCGCAGATACGCAGTATTTT. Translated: CANTGGVIADTQYF.

The CDR3 DNA reads as TGTGCCAGCAGCCTTACCCCGGGACAGGGGTCCGGCGGGGAGCTGTTTTTT. As protein: CASSLTPGQGSGGELFF. J is TRBJ2-2 and V is TRBV14, with 10 positions matching TRBD1. CDR1 is SGHDN, CDR2 FVKESK, per germline. After removal of 4 bases from V and 7 bases from J, the junction contained 12 bases not matched to a gene. This CDR3 is 17 amino acids long.

The CDR3 region is CASSVASGATNEKLFF. In DNA, the CDR3 is TGTGCCAGCAGTGTAGCTTCAGGGGCAACTAATGAAAAACTGTTTTTT. The gene calls are TRBV6-1 and TRBJ1-4, with D possibly being TRBD1 (6 bases). Trimming cost V 4 bases and J 0 bases, with 12 bases left between them. The germline CDR1 and CDR2 sequences are MNHNS and SASEGT. The CDR3 runs 16 residues.

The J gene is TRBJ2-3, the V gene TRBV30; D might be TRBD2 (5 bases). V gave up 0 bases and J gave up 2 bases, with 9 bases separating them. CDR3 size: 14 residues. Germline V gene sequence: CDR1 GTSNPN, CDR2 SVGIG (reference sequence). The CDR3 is CAWSVGGSTDTQYF. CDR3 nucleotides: TGTGCCTGGAGTGTCGGCGGGTCCACAGATACGCAGTATTTT.

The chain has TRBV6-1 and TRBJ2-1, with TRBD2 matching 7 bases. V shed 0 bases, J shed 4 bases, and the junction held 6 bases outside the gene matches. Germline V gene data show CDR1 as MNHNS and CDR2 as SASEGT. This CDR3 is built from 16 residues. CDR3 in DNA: TGTGCCAGCAGTGAAGCGGGTCCAGCGGGGTACAATGAGCAGTTCTTC. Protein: CASSEAGPAGYNEQFF.

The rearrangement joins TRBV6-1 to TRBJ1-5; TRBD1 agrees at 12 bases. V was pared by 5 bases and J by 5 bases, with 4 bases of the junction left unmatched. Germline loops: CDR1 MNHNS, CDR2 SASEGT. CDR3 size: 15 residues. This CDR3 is CASSTGTGGYQPQHF. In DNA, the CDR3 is TGTGCCAGCAGTACCGGGACAGGGGGCTATCAGCCCCAGCATTTT.

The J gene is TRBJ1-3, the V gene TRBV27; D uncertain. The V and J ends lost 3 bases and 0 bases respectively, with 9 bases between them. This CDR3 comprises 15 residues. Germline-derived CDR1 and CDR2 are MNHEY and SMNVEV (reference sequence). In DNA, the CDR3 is TGTGCCAGCAGTTTGTCAGTCGACTCTGGAAACACCATATATTTT. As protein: CASSLSVDSGNTIYF.

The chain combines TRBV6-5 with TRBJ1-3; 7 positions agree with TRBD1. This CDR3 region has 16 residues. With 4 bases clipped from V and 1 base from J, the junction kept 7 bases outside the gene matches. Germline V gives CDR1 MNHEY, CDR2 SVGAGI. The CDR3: CASSLAPGGSGNTIYF. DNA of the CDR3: TGTGCCAGCAGTTTGGCCCCAGGGGGGTCTGGAAACACCATATATTTT.

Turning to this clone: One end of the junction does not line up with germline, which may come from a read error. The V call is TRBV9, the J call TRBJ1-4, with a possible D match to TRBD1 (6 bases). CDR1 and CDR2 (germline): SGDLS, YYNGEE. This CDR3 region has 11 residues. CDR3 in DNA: TGTGCCCCGCGGCGGAAATTGACAGGTCCCTTT. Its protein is CAPRRKLTGPF. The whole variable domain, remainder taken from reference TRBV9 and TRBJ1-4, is DSGVTQTPKHLITATGQRVTLRCSPRSGDLSVYWYQQSLDQGLQFLIQYYNGEERAKGNILERFSAQQFPDLHSELNLSSLELGDSALYFCAPRRKLTGPFGSGTQLSVL.

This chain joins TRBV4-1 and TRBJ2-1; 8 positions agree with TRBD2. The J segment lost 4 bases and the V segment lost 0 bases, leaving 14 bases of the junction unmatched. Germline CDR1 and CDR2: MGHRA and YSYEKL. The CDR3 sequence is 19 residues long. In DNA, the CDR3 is TGCGCCAGCAGCCAAGATCCTAGGAAACTAGCGGACCTATACAATGAGCAGTTCTTC. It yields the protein CASSQDPRKLADLYNEQFF.

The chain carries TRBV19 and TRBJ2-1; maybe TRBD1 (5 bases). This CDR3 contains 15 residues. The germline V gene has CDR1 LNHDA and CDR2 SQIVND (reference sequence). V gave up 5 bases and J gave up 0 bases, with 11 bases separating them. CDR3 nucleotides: TGTGCCAGTAGTCTACAGGTTTCCTCCTACAATGAGCAGTTCTTC. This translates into CASSLQVSSYNEQFF.

DNA for the CDR3: TGTGCCAGCAGCCCATGGACTAGCGGGATCACCGGGGAGCTGTTTTTT. This sequence encodes CASSPWTSGITGELFF. V usage is TRBV7-9 and J usage is TRBJ2-2, with 12 bases lining up with TRBD2. The CDR3 runs to 16 residues. V lost 5 bases to trimming and J lost 4 bases; unmatched junction nucleotides: 5. The germline V gene has CDR1 SEHNR and CDR2 FQNEAQ (reference sequence).